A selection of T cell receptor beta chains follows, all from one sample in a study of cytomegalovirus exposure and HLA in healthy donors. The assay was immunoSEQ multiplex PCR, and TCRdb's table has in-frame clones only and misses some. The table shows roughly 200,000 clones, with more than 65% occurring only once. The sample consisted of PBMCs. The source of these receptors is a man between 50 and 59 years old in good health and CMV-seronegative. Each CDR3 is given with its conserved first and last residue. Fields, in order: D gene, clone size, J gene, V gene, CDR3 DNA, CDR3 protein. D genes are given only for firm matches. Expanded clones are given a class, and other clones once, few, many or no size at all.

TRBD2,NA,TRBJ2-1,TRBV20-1,TGCAGTGCGGGACTAGCGAGTGAGCAGTTCTTC,CSAGLASEQFF
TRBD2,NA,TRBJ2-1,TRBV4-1,TGCGCCAGCAACCAAGTGGGGACTAGGGGCAATGAGCAGTTCTTC,CASNQVGTRGNEQFF
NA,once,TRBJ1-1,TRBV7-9,TGTTCCAGCAGCTTAGCGCTGGGAGCCGTCACTGAAGCTTTCTTT,CSSSLALGAVTEAFF
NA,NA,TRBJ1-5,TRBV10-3,TGTGCCATCAGTGACACGGAGATTACCAATCAGCCCCAGCATTTT,CAISDTEITNQPQHF
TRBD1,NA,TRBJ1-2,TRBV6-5,TGTGCCAGCAGTTACTATACAGGGGGCGGCTATGGCTACACCTTC,CASSYYTGGGYGYTF
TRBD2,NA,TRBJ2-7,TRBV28,TGTGCCAGCAGGGCGGGAGGGAGCTCCTACGAGCAGTACTTC,CASRAGGSSYEQYF
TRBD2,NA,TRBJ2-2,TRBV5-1,TGCGCCAGCAGCTTTCGCGCGGGAGGGCCAACCGGGGAGCTGTTTTTT,CASSFRAGGPTGELFF
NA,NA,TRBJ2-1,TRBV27,TGTGCCAGCAGTTTACTGGCAGGTCTTTTGTACAATGAGCAGTTCTTC,CASSLLAGLLYNEQFF
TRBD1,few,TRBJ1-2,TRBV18,TGTGCCAGCTCACCCACAGGGGGCTGGGGCTATGGCTACACCTTC,CASSPTGGWGYGYTF
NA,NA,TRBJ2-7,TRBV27,TGTGCCAGCAGTTTATCCGGGGTTTCCTACGAGCAGTACTTC,CASSLSGVSYEQYF
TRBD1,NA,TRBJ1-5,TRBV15,TGTGCCACCAGCAGAGATTTGGGACAGGAGCAGCCCCAGCATTTT,CATSRDLGQEQPQHF
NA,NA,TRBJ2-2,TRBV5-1,TGCGCCAGCAGCCCTCGGGAAACCCGGAGGACCGGGGAGCTGTTTTTT,CASSPRETRRTGELFF
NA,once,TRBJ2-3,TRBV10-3,TGTGCCACCGCCCCCAGCGGGGATACGCAGTATTTT,CATAPSGDTQYF
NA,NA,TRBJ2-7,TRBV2,TGTGCCAGCAGGTTTACCGAGCAGTACTTC,CASRFTEQYF
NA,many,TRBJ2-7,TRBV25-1,TGTGCCAGCAGTGAAGATTACTACGAGTACGAGCAGTACTTC,CASSEDYYEYEQYF
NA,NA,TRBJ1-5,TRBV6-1,TGTGCCAGCAGCCGGCGGGGGGACAATCAGCCCCAGCATTTT,CASSRRGDNQPQHF
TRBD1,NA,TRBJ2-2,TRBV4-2,TGTGCCAGCACCATTAAACAGGGGGACACCGGGGAGCTGTTTTTT,CASTIKQGDTGELFF
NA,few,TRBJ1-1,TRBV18,TGTGCCAGCTCCCGGACAGCTAACACTGAAGCTTTCTTT,CASSRTANTEAFF
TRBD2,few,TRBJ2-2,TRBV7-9,TGTGCCAGCAGCCTAAGAAGGCGGGAGAGCTCCGGGGAGCTGTTTTTT,CASSLRRRESSGELFF
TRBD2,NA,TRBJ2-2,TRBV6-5,TGTGCCAGCAGTTACTGGCGGGAGGGCCCCACCGGGGAGCTGTTTTTT,CASSYWREGPTGELFF
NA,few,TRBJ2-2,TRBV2,TGTGCCAGCAGGGCCGGACTCTCCACCGGGGAGCTGTTTTTT,CASRAGLSTGELFF
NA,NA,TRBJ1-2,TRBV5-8,TGTGCCAGCAGCCCGCGTCTACGCCACTACACCTTC,CASSPRLRHYTF
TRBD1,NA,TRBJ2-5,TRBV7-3,TGTGCCAGCAGCACGGGGACAGGGGTTGTCGAGACCCAGTACTTC,CASSTGTGVVETQYF
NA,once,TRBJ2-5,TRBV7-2,TGTGCCAGCAGCTTAGAGTGGGGCGAAGAGACCCAGTACTTC,CASSLEWGEETQYF
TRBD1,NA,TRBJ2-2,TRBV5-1,TGCGCCAGCAGCTCTACAGGGGCCCACACCGGGGAGCTGTTTTTT,CASSSTGAHTGELFF
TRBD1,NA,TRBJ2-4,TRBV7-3,TGTGCCAGCAGCTTAAACAGGGGAGCCAAAAACAGTCAGTACTTC,CASSLNRGAKNSQYF
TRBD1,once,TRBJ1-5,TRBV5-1,TGCGCCAGCAGCTTTGAGGGGGCGTACAATCAGCCCCAGCATTTT,CASSFEGAYNQPQHF
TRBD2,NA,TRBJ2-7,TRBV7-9,TGTGCCAGCAGCGCCCGACTAGCGGGAGTTGACCACGAGCAGTACTTC,CASSARLAGVDHEQYF
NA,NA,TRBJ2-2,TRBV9,TGTGCCAGCAGCGTAACCGGGAAAGGGGAGCTGTTTTTT,CASSVTGKGELFF
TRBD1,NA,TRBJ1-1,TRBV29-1,TGCAGCGTTGAATTTGGGACAGGGAACACTGAAGCTTTCTTT,CSVEFGTGNTEAFF
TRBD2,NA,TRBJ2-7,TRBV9,TGTGCCAGCAGCCCCCTAGCGGGAGGGCTGAACGAGCAGTACTTC,CASSPLAGGLNEQYF
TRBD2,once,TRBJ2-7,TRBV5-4,TGTGCCAGCAGCTTCGGGACTAGCGTATACGAGCAGTACTTC,CASSFGTSVYEQYF
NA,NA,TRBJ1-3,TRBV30,TGTGCCTATAATCGGGTCTTCTCTGGAAACACCATATATTTT,CAYNRVFSGNTIYF
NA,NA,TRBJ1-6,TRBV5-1,TGCGCCAGCAGCATTAGACAGTCCGTCTATAATTCACCCCTCCACTTT,CASSIRQSVYNSPLHF
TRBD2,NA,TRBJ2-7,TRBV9,TGTGCCAGCAGCCCCCGGACTAGCGGGTTCTACGAGCAGTACTTC,CASSPRTSGFYEQYF
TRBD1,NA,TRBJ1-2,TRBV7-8,TGTGCCAGCAGCTTAGCCCGGGACAGGGTAATCGACTACACCTTC,CASSLARDRVIDYTF